The 16 T cell receptor beta chains given below trace back to one sample, sequenced in a study of cytomegalovirus exposure and HLA in healthy donors. Use of 60 Vbeta and 13 Jbeta primers characterized the PCR. Sequencing used immunoSEQ multiplex PCR; TCRdb keeps in-frame clones, though not all of them. The profile covers under 150,000 clones, with roughly 80% appearing a single time and roughly 4% taken by the ten largest. Sequenced: PBMCs. The receptors stem from a woman between 40 and 50 years old in good health and CMV-seropositive.

This chain connects TRBV25-1 to TRBJ2-7; TRBD1 agrees at 7 bases. The CDR3 is made up of 15 amino acids. Germline CDR1 reads MGHDK; CDR2 reads SYGVNS. The V gene end was trimmed by 1 base and the J gene end by 3 bases; junction bases not matched to a gene: 6. In nucleotides, the CDR3 is TGTGCCAGCAGTGAATCGGGGACAGCCGACTACGAGCAGTACTTC. Its protein product is CASSESGTADYEQYF.

This clone has a handful of counts. The chain has TRBV5-1 and TRBJ2-7; 13 nucleotides line up with TRBD2. Trimming at V came to 4 bases and at J to 2 bases, leaving 3 bases not matched to a gene. This CDR3 is 15 amino acids long. CDR1 is SGHRS and CDR2 is YFSETQ in the germline V gene. The CDR3 coding sequence is TGCGCCAGCAGCCAGGGACTAGCGGGACCCTACGAGCAGTACTTC. This encodes CASSQGLAGPYEQYF.

The chain combines TRBV7-2 with TRBJ1-3; D uncertain. Trimming shortened V by 5 bases and J by 1 base, and 15 bases separated the two germline ends. The CDR3 runs to 16 residues. In germline, CDR1 is SGHTA, CDR2 FQGNSA. The DNA for the CDR3 is TGTGCCAGCAGCCCCATTTGGGCTATATCTGGAAACACCATATATTTT. Encoded protein: CASSPIWAISGNTIYF.

The chain is built from TRBV27 and TRBJ1-2; 8 nucleotides line up with TRBD1. Germline CDR1 reads MNHEY; CDR2 reads SMNVEV (reference sequence). Trimming took 4 bases from V and 0 from J; bases not matched to a gene: 1. The CDR3 totals 14 residues. The CDR3 region is CASSSGGPNYGYTF. In DNA, the CDR3 is TGTGCCAGCAGTTCAGGGGGCCCTAACTATGGCTACACCTTC.

The chain links TRBV9 to TRBJ2-5; D remains ambiguous. Germline CDR1 reads SGDLS; CDR2 reads YYNGEE. CDR3 length equals 11 residues. V was clipped by 4 bases and J by 2 bases, with 3 bases between them. The CDR3 spells CASSSQETQYF. CDR3 in DNA: TGTGCCAGCAGCTCTCAAGAGACCCAGTACTTC.

This chain connects TRBV4-1 to TRBJ2-5; D possibly corresponds to TRBD2 (6 bases). There are 15 residues in the CDR3. CDR1 and CDR2 (germline): MGHRA, YSYEKL. Between the trimmed V and J ends, which lost 0 bases and 2 bases, there was a span of 10 bases. CDR3 nucleotides: TGCGCCAGCAGCCAAGACGGGAGCGGTCAAGAGACCCAGTACTTC. Its protein is CASSQDGSGQETQYF.

Concerning this clone itself: Other DNA sequences within the sample encode an identical CDR3. The CDR3, as DNA: TGTGCCAGCTCACCAGATCCGGGGACTGAAGCTTTCTTT. It translates to CASSPDPGTEAFF. The J gene is TRBJ1-1, the V gene TRBV18, with no clear D. The germline gives CDR1 KGHSH, CDR2 LQKENI. With 2 bases removed from V and 5 bases from J, the gap between germline ends came to 9 bases. The CDR3 is 13 amino acids.

This chain connects TRBV15 to TRBJ2-3, with D possibly being TRBD2 (6 bases). Germline CDR1 reads LNHNV; CDR2 reads YYDKDF (reference sequence). Deletions cut 5 bases from V and 0 bases from J, with 15 bases between. The CDR3 runs to 16 residues. CDR3 in amino acids: CATSRQLASSTDTQYF. The CDR3 DNA reads as TGTGCCACCAGCCGCCAACTAGCTTCTAGCACAGATACGCAGTATTTT.

The V gene is TRBV2, the J gene TRBJ2-2; D unresolved. Germline CDR1 SNHLY, CDR2 FYNNEI. The V end was cut by 2 bases, the J end by 4 bases, with 5 bases between. The CDR3 is made up of 13 amino acids. This CDR3 reads CASSETVTGELFF. The CDR3 bases are TGTGCCAGCAGTGAAACTGTCACCGGGGAGCTGTTTTTT.

The genes are TRBV27 and TRBJ2-3; 13 nucleotides line up with TRBD2. Germline CDR1 MNHEY, CDR2 SMNVEV (reference sequence). Trimming at V came to 7 bases and at J to 1 base, leaving 11 bases not matched to a gene. CDR3 length: 18 residues. CDR3 DNA: TGTGCCAGCACAAACCCCCGACTAGCGGGGGGCGGCACAGATACGCAGTATTTT. This sequence encodes CASTNPRLAGGGTDTQYF.

J is TRBJ1-5 and V is TRBV10-3; maybe TRBD1 (6 bases). Germline assignment: CDR1 ENHRY and CDR2 SYGVKD. Trimming stripped 0 bases from V and 4 bases from J, with 13 bases between. The CDR3 loop spans 16 amino acids. CDR3 sequence: CAISESQDRKNQPQHF. The CDR3 DNA sequence: TGTGCCATCAGTGAGTCCCAGGACAGAAAAAATCAGCCCCAGCATTTT.

This chain uses TRBV19 with TRBJ1-2; 9 nucleotides match TRBD1. Germline values: CDR1 LNHDA, CDR2 SQIVND (reference sequence). CDR3 length: 14 amino acids. Trimming removed 6 bases from V and 8 bases from J; junction bases left unmatched: 10. Written as DNA, the CDR3 is TGTGCCAGTAGAAGGTGGACAGGGGAATTGGGCTACACCTTC. Its translation is CASRRWTGELGYTF.

This sequence joins TRBV7-9 and TRBJ2-1, with 9 bases lining up with TRBD1. The CDR3 is 16 amino acids. CDR1 and CDR2 from the germline V gene are SEHNR and FQNEAQ (reference sequence). V shed 6 bases, J shed 8 bases, and the junction held 14 bases outside the gene matches. Here the CDR3 reads CASRGVWTGVRDEQFF. The CDR3 coding sequence is TGTGCCAGCAGGGGGGTGTGGACAGGGGTCCGGGATGAGCAGTTCTTC.

The rearrangement links TRBV11-2 to TRBJ1-2; D may be TRBD1 (5 bases). This CDR3 has 15 residues. The ends were cut back, 4 bases at V and 5 bases at J, with 17 bases in the middle. Germline V gene lookup returns CDR1 SGHAT and CDR2 FQNNGV. This CDR3 reads CASSSIRGREYGYTF. Here the CDR3 DNA reads TGTGCCAGCAGCTCGATAAGGGGCAGGGAATATGGCTACACCTTC.

This clone is a singleton in its sample. The J gene is TRBJ1-2, the V gene TRBV28; D is perhaps TRBD1 (6 bases). Trimming removed 9 bases at V and 7 bases at J, with 18 bases between. CDR3 length equals 13 residues. Germline values: CDR1 MDHEN, CDR2 SYDVKM. The CDR3 DNA follows: TGTGCCAGTCTGGCCGGGGGGCGCGGTGGCTACACCTTC. Translating it yields CASLAGGRGGYTF.

The chain combines TRBV18 with TRBJ2-7, with 10 bases lining up with TRBD2. J gave up 2 bases and V 2 bases, and 3 bases lay outside the gene matches. CDR1 is KGHSH and CDR2 is LQKENI in the germline V gene. This CDR3 has 15 amino acids. The CDR3 sequence: CASSPTSGTTYEQYF. CDR3 coding DNA: TGTGCCAGCTCACCAACTAGCGGGACCACCTACGAGCAGTACTTC.